The following is a T cell receptor (beta chain) sequence with its context. The antigen is undetermined. This sample is part of a study of T cell responses to AZD1222 COVID-19 vaccine. Study observations and caveats: White British ancestry dominated among donors, who included more females, and clonal diversity was possibly underestimated. At study baseline, merely several AZD1222 recipients were seropositive.

TCRdb's table, derived via immunoSEQ multiplex PCR, lists solely in-frame clones and lacks some. The sample consists of about 93,000 clones, over 75% of them appearing once. The CDR3 has 15 amino acids. Germline V gene lookup returns CDR1 SGHAT and CDR2 FQNNGV. J lost 6 bases, V lost 2 bases, and 4 bases had no gene match. The chain is built from TRBV11-2 and TRBJ1-5; TRBD1 matches 10 bases. Sequenced material: peripheral blood, taken 28 days after the second AZD1222 dose. The sequence was collected from an adult who received the AZD1222 COVID-19 vaccine. The CDR3 loop is CASSLTGTGVQPQHF. The CDR3 nucleotides are TGTGCCAGCAGCTTAACCGGGACAGGGGTTCAGCCCCAGCATTTT. The full variable domain, rest sourced from reference TRBV11-2 and TRBJ1-5, is EAGVAQSPRYKIIEKRQSVAFWCNPISGHATLYWYQQILGQGPKLLIQFQNNGVVDDSQLPKDRFSAERLKGVDSTLKIQPAKLEDSAVYLCASSLTGTGVQPQHFGDGTRLSIL.